These 9 T cell receptor beta chains originate from one sample sequenced in a study of T-cell memory formation after mild COVID-19. TCRdb reanalysed the 5' RACE reads using MiXCR and keeps one entry per CDR3 protein. The sample carries a few hundred thousand distinct CDR3 sequences, 15% to 20% recorded once. Specimen: PBMCs or a T cell subset sorted from them (not recorded which). The receptors were sampled from a man aged 18 to 29 who had mild COVID-19 (a few samples of this study predate the infection). Cell type and time point are not known.

This clonotype was counted a few times. The rearrangement joins TRBV24-1 to TRBJ2-1; 7 nucleotides line up with TRBD1. This CDR3 spans 13 amino acids. The V segment lost 4 bases and the J segment 8 bases; nucleotides outside the gene matches: 4. Germline V gives CDR1 KGHDR, CDR2 SFDVKD. CDR3 coding DNA: TGTGCCACCAGTGAATCCGACAGGGATGAGCAGTTCTTC. Translated: CATSESDRDEQFF.

This clonotype was counted ten times or more. This chain uses TRBV5-1 with TRBJ2-1, with a weak D call TRBD2 (7 bases). Germline loops: CDR1 SGHRS, CDR2 YFSETQ. Trimming cost V 0 bases and J 10 bases, with 17 bases left between them. CDR3 length equals 15 residues. The CDR3 protein is CASSLEPAGAGEQFF. The CDR3 DNA is TGCGCCAGCAGCTTGGAACCCGCGGGGGCGGGCGAGCAGTTCTTC.

J is TRBJ2-2 and V is TRBV2; D call uncertain. Germline V gene sequence: CDR1 SNHLY, CDR2 FYNNEI. This CDR3 spans 11 amino acids. The germline V and J ends were trimmed by 3 bases and 10 bases, with 6 bases remaining between them. DNA for the CDR3: TGTGCCAGCAGTGAGAGCAAGGAGCTGTTTTTT. Protein sequence: CASSESKELFF. The variable domain in full, with the rest retrieved from reference TRBV2 and TRBJ2-2, is EPEVTQTPSHQVTQMGQEVILRCVPISNHLYFYWYRQILGQKVEFLVSFYNNEISEKSEIFDDQFSVERPDGSNFTLKIRSTKLEDSAMYFCASSESKELFFGEGSRLTVL.

In this sample, this clonotype turned up a few times. The V gene is TRBV2, the J gene TRBJ1-2; no clear D gene. CDR3 length: 12 amino acids. V lost 8 bases and J lost 0, with 7 bases in between. The germline CDR1 and CDR2 sequences are SNHLY and FYNNEI. CDR3 amino acids: CASSEANYGYTF. The CDR3 DNA sequence: TGTGCCAGCTCTGAAGCTAACTATGGCTACACCTTC.

This clonotype was seen repeatedly, ten times or more. The CDR3 loop is CSVEGVGDLVGFF. The CDR3 DNA sequence: TGCAGCGTTGAAGGGGTGGGGGACCTAGTAGGGTTCTTC. The J gene is TRBJ2-1, the V gene TRBV29-1; D tentatively fits TRBD1 or TRBD2 (5 bases each). The CDR3 has 13 amino acids. Germline V gene sequence: CDR1 SQVTM, CDR2 ANQGSEA. The ends were cut back, 1 base at V and 15 bases at J, with 19 bases in the middle.

The gene calls are TRBV6-1 and TRBJ2-1, with D perhaps matching TRBD2 (6 bases). CDR3 length: 13 amino acids. Per germline, CDR1 MNHNS and CDR2 SASEGT. The V and J ends lost 7 bases and 9 bases respectively, with 16 bases between them. CDR3 amino acids: CASTLYSGVEQFF. The DNA of the CDR3 is TGTGCCAGCACTCTTTACTCGGGAGTTGAGCAGTTCTTC.

This clonotype was counted a few times. This chain uses TRBV6-5 with TRBJ1-2; D not certain. V lost 2 bases to trimming and J lost 8 bases, with 6 bases between them. This CDR3 is built from 11 residues. CDR1 MNHEY and CDR2 SVGAGI come from the germline V gene. The CDR3: CASSYPGGYTF. CDR3 DNA sequence: TGTGCCAGCAGTTACCCGGGGGGCTACACCTTC.

CDR3 in amino acids: CASSPHKGTDTQYF. The DNA for the CDR3 is TGTGCCAGCAGCCCTCACAAGGGAACAGATACGCAGTATTTT. The genes are TRBV7-3 and TRBJ2-3; no reliable D call. The CDR3 contains 14 residues. V was clipped by 5 bases and J by 3 bases, with 12 bases between them. From germline, CDR1 is SGHTA and CDR2 FQGTGA.

In its sample, this clonotype was seen a few times. This chain uses TRBV18 with TRBJ2-1; 9 bases map to TRBD1. Per germline, CDR1 KGHSH and CDR2 LQKENI. CDR3 length: 18 residues. V was pared by 6 bases and J by 7 bases, with 19 bases of the junction left unmatched. The CDR3 sequence: CASSPRIGTGFSGNEQFF. The CDR3 region has the DNA TGTGCCAGCTCCCCCCGGATTGGGACAGGGTTTTCGGGGAATGAGCAGTTCTTC.